This TCR beta chain was retrieved from a study of vaccination effects on CD4 cells after COVID-19. About the research overall: Samples collected post-vaccine were obtained a median of 72 days after the second dose.

TCRdb's copy holds only in-frame clones and misses some; the assay was immunoSEQ multiplex PCR. Seen here are tens of thousands of clones, about 80% observed once, and the top ten hold approximately 3.8%. A note on this clone: What it binds is unknown.

Investigators separated out CD4+ T cells once approximately 11 days of culture had passed. The individual was infected with SARS-CoV-2 between March and December 2020, as confirmed by PCR. Each person got two doses of an mRNA SARS-CoV-2 vaccine, BNT162b2 or mRNA-1273. Replacing half the medium with IL-2 medium was done on days 3 and 7. Germline V gene sequence: CDR1 SNHLY, CDR2 FYNNEI. The V end lost 2 bases, the J end lost 8 bases, and 16 bases lay between the germline ends. CDR3 length equals 14 residues. Here the sequenced sample was CD4+ T cells from PBMCs cultured without peptide, taken after COVID-19 vaccination. The receptor was derived from a human donor who had a prior SARS-CoV-2 infection. This chain uses TRBV2 with TRBJ2-7, with D perhaps TRBD1 (5 bases). The CDR3 loop reads CASSERGRDYKQYF. CDR3 DNA sequence: TGTGCCAGCAGTGAAAGGGGAAGGGATTATAAGCAGTACTTC. Variable domain in full (rest from reference TRBV2 and TRBJ2-7): EPEVTQTPSHQVTQMGQEVILRCVPISNHLYFYWYRQILGQKVEFLVSFYNNEISEKSEIFDDQFSVERPDGSNFTLKIRSTKLEDSAMYFCASSERGRDYKQYFGPGTRLTVT.